This T cell receptor beta chain was identified during a study of control samples from healthy donors and cancer patients. The CDR3 is 15 amino acids. V was pared by 1 base and J by 5 bases, with 12 bases between. Germline lookup yields CDR1 LGHNT and CDR2 FRNRAP. This table comes from immunoSEQ multiplex PCR, and its TCRdb copy is limited to in-frame clones, with some not included. The profile shows 20,000 to 30,000 clones, 82% of them singletons. This TCR was recovered from a man in his sixties with colorectal cancer. The sequencing input was PBMCs. The J gene is TRBJ1-3, the V gene TRBV12-5, with D perhaps matching TRBD1 (5 bases). CDR3 DNA sequence: TGTGCTAGTGGTTTGGACAGGCAGGGTAGAAACACCATATATTTT. It is translated as CASGLDRQGRNTIYF.